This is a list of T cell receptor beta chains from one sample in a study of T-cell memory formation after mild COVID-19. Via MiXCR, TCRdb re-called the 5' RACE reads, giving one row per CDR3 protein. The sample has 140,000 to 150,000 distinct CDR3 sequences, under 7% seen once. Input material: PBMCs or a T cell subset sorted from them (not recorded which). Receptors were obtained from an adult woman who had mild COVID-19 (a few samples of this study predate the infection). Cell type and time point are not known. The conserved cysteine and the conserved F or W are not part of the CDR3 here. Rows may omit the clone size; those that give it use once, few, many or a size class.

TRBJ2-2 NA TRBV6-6 ASSYRDSENTGELF
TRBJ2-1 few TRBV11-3 ASSLDSLSNEQF
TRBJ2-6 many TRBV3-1 ASSPTVLYSSGANVLT
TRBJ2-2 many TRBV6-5 ASRRARTGELF
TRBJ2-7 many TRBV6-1 AIRLAGSTYEQY
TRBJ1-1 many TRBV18 ASSPPSALNTEAF
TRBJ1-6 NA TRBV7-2 ASSSGTPYNSPLH
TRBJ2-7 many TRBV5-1 ASSPGTGRRNYEQY
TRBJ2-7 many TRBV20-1 SASLAGGTYEQY
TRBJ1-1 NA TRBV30 AWSRSMNTEAF
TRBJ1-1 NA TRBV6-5 ASSFGVRRVNTEAF
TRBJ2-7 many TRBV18 ASSSGSSSYEQY
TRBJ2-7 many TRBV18 ASSPGMGASTSYEQY
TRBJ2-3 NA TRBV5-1 ASNPEGDTQY
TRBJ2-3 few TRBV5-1 ASSGTVPDTQY
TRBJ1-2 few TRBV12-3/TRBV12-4 ASSFRGRGYT
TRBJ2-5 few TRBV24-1 ATSRQGLETQY